This is a list of T cell receptor beta chains from one sample in a study of shared clonotypes between healthy human individuals. TCRdb's copy holds only in-frame clones and misses some; the assay was immunoSEQ multiplex PCR. This table holds over a million clones, roughly 70% found once. Material: memory CD4+ T cells sorted from blood. The receptors derive from a man younger than 35 in good health. Both conserved end residues are part of each CDR3. The order of the fields is J gene, V gene, D gene, clone size, CDR3 protein, CDR3 DNA. A D gene is named only where the DNA matches it firmly. Size tells how often a clone was seen (once, few, many) or the class of an expanded clone, and some rows leave it out.

j_gene: TRBJ2-7; v_gene: TRBV2; d_gene: NA; abundance: NA; CDR3aa: CASSEGPYEQYF; CDR3nt: TGTGCCAGCAGTGAAGGCCCCTACGAGCAGTACTTC
j_gene: TRBJ2-7; v_gene: TRBV7-2; d_gene: TRBD2; abundance: NA; CDR3aa: CASSLALAGGDEQYF; CDR3nt: TGTGCCAGCAGCTTAGCGCTGGCGGGAGGCGACGAGCAGTACTTC
j_gene: TRBJ2-7; v_gene: TRBV19; d_gene: TRBD1; abundance: NA; CDR3aa: CASSTGTGGSYEQYF; CDR3nt: TGTGCCAGTAGTACCGGGACAGGGGGTTCCTACGAGCAGTACTTC
j_gene: TRBJ2-1; v_gene: TRBV7-6; d_gene: NA; abundance: NA; CDR3aa: CASSLVGGNEQFF; CDR3nt: TGTGCCAGCAGCTTAGTCGGGGGAAATGAGCAGTTCTTC
j_gene: TRBJ2-1; v_gene: TRBV30; d_gene: NA; abundance: NA; CDR3aa: CAWSPSYNEQFF; CDR3nt: TGTGCCTGGAGTCCCTCCTACAATGAGCAGTTCTTC
j_gene: TRBJ2-2; v_gene: TRBV7-2; d_gene: NA; abundance: few; CDR3aa: CASSPGMNTGELFF; CDR3nt: TGTGCCAGCAGCCCCGGGATGAACACCGGGGAGCTGTTTTTT
j_gene: TRBJ1-5; v_gene: TRBV2; d_gene: NA; abundance: NA; CDR3aa: CASSERGSNQPQHF; CDR3nt: TGTGCCAGCAGTGAACGGGGAAGCAATCAGCCCCAGCATTTT
j_gene: TRBJ1-1; v_gene: TRBV7-3; d_gene: NA; abundance: once; CDR3aa: CASSLEGSMNTEAFF; CDR3nt: TGTGCCAGCAGCTTAGAGGGGTCCATGAACACTGAAGCTTTCTTT
j_gene: TRBJ1-2; v_gene: TRBV18; d_gene: NA; abundance: few; CDR3aa: CASSPRGGDGYTF; CDR3nt: TGTGCCAGCTCACCACGGGGAGGGGATGGCTACACCTTC
j_gene: TRBJ2-6; v_gene: TRBV5-1; d_gene: NA; abundance: NA; CDR3aa: CASSSTGLDANVLTF; CDR3nt: TGCGCCAGCAGCTCAACAGGCCTTGATGCCAACGTCCTGACTTTC
j_gene: TRBJ2-7; v_gene: TRBV11-3; d_gene: TRBD2; abundance: few; CDR3aa: CASSLVGTSGGPSSYEQYF; CDR3nt: TGTGCCAGCAGCTTAGTTGGGACTAGCGGGGGCCCGAGCTCCTACGAGCAGTACTTC
j_gene: TRBJ2-1; v_gene: TRBV6-6; d_gene: NA; abundance: NA; CDR3aa: CASSYPGTNEQFF; CDR3nt: TGTGCCAGCAGTTACCCTGGGACCAATGAGCAGTTCTTC
j_gene: TRBJ2-3; v_gene: TRBV5-4; d_gene: NA; abundance: NA; CDR3aa: CASSLEGGPADTQYF; CDR3nt: TGTGCCAGCAGCTTGGAAGGTGGGCCCGCAGATACGCAGTATTTT
j_gene: TRBJ1-2; v_gene: TRBV10-3; d_gene: NA; abundance: NA; CDR3aa: CATSTSYGYTF; CDR3nt: TGTGCCACCTCTACTTCCTATGGCTACACCTTC
j_gene: TRBJ1-1; v_gene: TRBV7-9; d_gene: NA; abundance: few; CDR3aa: CASSLGARDFLDTEAFF; CDR3nt: TGTGCCAGCAGCTTAGGGGCCAGGGATTTCCTGGACACTGAAGCTTTCTTT
j_gene: TRBJ2-1; v_gene: TRBV5-1; d_gene: NA; abundance: NA; CDR3aa: CASSSRDALVEQFF; CDR3nt: TGCGCCAGCAGCTCCCGGGACGCCCTCGTCGAGCAGTTCTTC
j_gene: TRBJ1-6; v_gene: TRBV19; d_gene: NA; abundance: few; CDR3aa: CASSAVQGNSPLHF; CDR3nt: TGTGCCAGTAGTGCGGTACAGGGAAATTCACCCCTCCACTTT
j_gene: TRBJ2-3; v_gene: TRBV7-2; d_gene: NA; abundance: once; CDR3aa: CASSQNGDTQYF; CDR3nt: TGTGCCAGCAGCCAAAACGGTGACACGCAGTATTTT
j_gene: TRBJ2-3; v_gene: TRBV7-9; d_gene: TRBD2; abundance: NA; CDR3aa: CASSPVTSGGAFYTQYF; CDR3nt: TGTGCCAGCAGCCCGGTGACTAGCGGGGGGGCCTTTTATACGCAGTATTTT
j_gene: TRBJ1-1; v_gene: TRBV6-6; d_gene: NA; abundance: many; CDR3aa: CASSSPGMNTEAFF; CDR3nt: TGTGCCAGCAGTAGTCCCGGCATGAACACTGAAGCTTTCTTT
j_gene: TRBJ2-7; v_gene: TRBV7-9; d_gene: TRBD2; abundance: few; CDR3aa: CASSPRAGGRYEQYF; CDR3nt: TGTGCCAGCAGCCCAAGGGCGGGAGGACGATACGAGCAGTACTTC
j_gene: TRBJ2-2; v_gene: TRBV5-1; d_gene: TRBD1; abundance: many; CDR3aa: CASSPQQGAGTGELFF; CDR3nt: TGCGCCAGCAGCCCTCAACAGGGGGCCGGCACCGGGGAGCTGTTTTTT
j_gene: TRBJ2-3; v_gene: TRBV10-3; d_gene: NA; abundance: NA; CDR3aa: CAISGTDTQYF; CDR3nt: TGTGCCATCAGTGGCACAGATACGCAGTATTTT
j_gene: TRBJ1-2; v_gene: TRBV10-1; d_gene: TRBD1; abundance: NA; CDR3aa: CASSLTPTGRVFF; CDR3nt: TGCGCCAGCAGCCTTACCCCGACAGGGCGAGTTTTCTTC
j_gene: TRBJ2-7; v_gene: TRBV27; d_gene: NA; abundance: few; CDR3aa: CASSFGGGPSYEQYF; CDR3nt: TGTGCCAGCAGTTTTGGAGGGGGCCCCTCCTACGAGCAGTACTTC
j_gene: TRBJ2-2; v_gene: TRBV27; d_gene: TRBD2; abundance: NA; CDR3aa: CASSLLITPGLAAGELFF; CDR3nt: TGTGCCAGCAGTTTATTGATCACCCCGGGACTAGCGGCCGGGGAGCTGTTTTTT
j_gene: TRBJ1-2; v_gene: TRBV27; d_gene: TRBD1; abundance: NA; CDR3aa: CASSPAEWDSYGYTF; CDR3nt: TGTGCCAGCAGCCCTGCGGAATGGGACAGCTATGGCTACACCTTC
j_gene: TRBJ1-1; v_gene: TRBV19; d_gene: TRBD1; abundance: NA; CDR3aa: CASTGEWHTEAFF; CDR3nt: TGTGCCAGCACAGGGGAATGGCACACTGAAGCTTTCTTT
j_gene: TRBJ2-5; v_gene: TRBV5-6; d_gene: NA; abundance: NA; CDR3aa: CASSRRDSETQYF; CDR3nt: TGTGCCAGCAGCCGGAGAGATTCAGAGACCCAGTACTTC
j_gene: TRBJ1-1; v_gene: TRBV6-5; d_gene: NA; abundance: few; CDR3aa: CASSPPGGTEAFF; CDR3nt: TGTGCCAGCAGTCCACCCGGGGGCACTGAAGCTTTCTTT
j_gene: TRBJ1-2; v_gene: TRBV2; d_gene: TRBD1; abundance: few; CDR3aa: CASSRGQGAKGYTF; CDR3nt: TGTGCCAGCAGTCGCGGACAGGGGGCAAAGGGCTACACCTTC
j_gene: TRBJ2-1; v_gene: TRBV20-1; d_gene: NA; abundance: NA; CDR3aa: CSAEDSNEQFF; CDR3nt: TGCAGTGCGGAGGACAGCAATGAGCAGTTCTTC
j_gene: TRBJ1-4; v_gene: TRBV5-4; d_gene: NA; abundance: NA; CDR3aa: CASSLAGGEKLFF; CDR3nt: TGTGCCAGCAGCTTGGCAGGTGGAGAAAAACTGTTTTTT
j_gene: TRBJ2-5; v_gene: TRBV2; d_gene: NA; abundance: NA; CDR3aa: CASSGIVAQETQYF; CDR3nt: TGTGCCAGCAGTGGCATAGTCGCTCAAGAGACCCAGTACTTC
j_gene: TRBJ2-3; v_gene: TRBV7-2; d_gene: NA; abundance: NA; CDR3aa: CASSLIRGNTQYF; CDR3nt: TGTGCCAGCAGCTTAATACGCGGGAATACGCAGTATTTT
j_gene: TRBJ2-5; v_gene: TRBV2; d_gene: TRBD2; abundance: once; CDR3aa: CASSREGYQETQYF; CDR3nt: TGTGCCAGCAGTAGGGAGGGGTACCAAGAGACCCAGTACTTC
j_gene: TRBJ2-5; v_gene: TRBV5-1; d_gene: NA; abundance: few; CDR3aa: CASRTTGLENRPQYF; CDR3nt: TGCGCCAGCAGAACGACCGGGCTCGAAAACAGGCCCCAGTACTTC
j_gene: TRBJ2-7; v_gene: TRBV7-9; d_gene: NA; abundance: NA; CDR3aa: CASSLEGRGEQYF; CDR3nt: TGTGCCAGCAGTCTAGAGGGGCGAGGAGAGCAGTACTTC
j_gene: TRBJ2-1; v_gene: TRBV15; d_gene: NA; abundance: NA; CDR3aa: CATRSFFGGAAPFF; CDR3nt: TGTGCCACCAGAAGTTTTTTTGGGGGGGCCGCGCCGTTCTTC
j_gene: TRBJ2-3; v_gene: TRBV6-1; d_gene: NA; abundance: NA; CDR3aa: CASSGKGGTVTDTQYF; CDR3nt: TGTGCCAGCAGTGGCAAAGGCGGGACAGTCACAGATACGCAGTATTTT
j_gene: TRBJ1-1; v_gene: TRBV11-2; d_gene: NA; abundance: NA; CDR3aa: CASSFLTGNTEAFF; CDR3nt: TGTGCCAGCAGCTTCCTGACAGGGAACACTGAAGCTTTCTTT
j_gene: TRBJ1-2; v_gene: TRBV6-1; d_gene: NA; abundance: NA; CDR3aa: CASSERGDRNGYTF; CDR3nt: TGTGCCAGCAGTGAAAGGGGGGATCGGAATGGCTACACCTTC
j_gene: TRBJ1-4; v_gene: TRBV5-1; d_gene: TRBD1; abundance: once; CDR3aa: CASSHGDTGQGANEKLFF; CDR3nt: TGCGCCAGCAGCCACGGCGACACAGGACAGGGGGCTAATGAAAAACTGTTTTTT
j_gene: TRBJ2-3; v_gene: TRBV11-2; d_gene: NA; abundance: NA; CDR3aa: CASTLGQGPITDTQYF; CDR3nt: TGTGCCAGCACCCTAGGCCAGGGACCAATTACAGATACGCAGTATTTT
j_gene: TRBJ2-7; v_gene: TRBV20-1; d_gene: NA; abundance: NA; CDR3aa: CSAEDRPEQYF; CDR3nt: TGCAGTGCTGAGGACAGACCAGAGCAGTACTTC
j_gene: TRBJ2-1; v_gene: TRBV7-9; d_gene: TRBD1; abundance: once; CDR3aa: CASSHLGDSHNEQFF; CDR3nt: TGTGCCAGCAGCCACCTGGGGGACAGCCACAATGAGCAGTTCTTC
j_gene: TRBJ1-5; v_gene: TRBV23-1; d_gene: NA; abundance: NA; CDR3aa: CASSQHRDSRNQPQHF; CDR3nt: TGCGCCAGCAGTCAACACAGAGACAGCCGCAATCAGCCCCAGCATTTT
j_gene: TRBJ2-7; v_gene: TRBV5-8; d_gene: NA; abundance: NA; CDR3aa: CASSLTVSYEQYF; CDR3nt: TGTGCCAGCAGCTTGACAGTATCCTACGAGCAGTACTTC
j_gene: TRBJ1-4; v_gene: TRBV6-1; d_gene: NA; abundance: NA; CDR3aa: CASSETLSQGFEKLFF; CDR3nt: TGTGCCAGCAGTGAAACTTTGAGTCAGGGGTTTGAAAAACTGTTTTTT
j_gene: TRBJ2-3; v_gene: TRBV7-2; d_gene: TRBD2; abundance: NA; CDR3aa: CASSLAWELAGADTQYF; CDR3nt: TGTGCCAGCAGCTTAGCGTGGGAACTAGCGGGAGCGGATACGCAGTATTTT
j_gene: TRBJ1-4; v_gene: TRBV6-1; d_gene: TRBD1; abundance: NA; CDR3aa: CASSADRGHRTNEKLFF; CDR3nt: TGTGCCAGCAGTGCAGACAGGGGGCATCGCACTAATGAAAAACTGTTTTTT
j_gene: TRBJ2-1; v_gene: TRBV11-2; d_gene: TRBD1; abundance: NA; CDR3aa: CASTQDRGREQFF; CDR3nt: TGTGCCAGCACCCAAGATAGGGGGCGCGAGCAGTTCTTC
j_gene: TRBJ2-7; v_gene: TRBV7-8; d_gene: NA; abundance: NA; CDR3aa: CASSFGLGAYEQYF; CDR3nt: TGTGCCAGCAGCTTCGGGCTAGGGGCGTACGAGCAGTACTTC
j_gene: TRBJ1-5; v_gene: TRBV19; d_gene: NA; abundance: few; CDR3aa: CASSIGGWNQPQHF; CDR3nt: TGTGCCAGTAGTATAGGGGGGTGGAATCAGCCCCAGCATTTT
j_gene: TRBJ2-1; v_gene: TRBV6-4; d_gene: NA; abundance: NA; CDR3aa: CASSDSPINEQFF; CDR3nt: TGTGCCAGCAGTGACTCTCCTATCAATGAGCAGTTCTTC
j_gene: TRBJ2-3; v_gene: TRBV18; d_gene: TRBD2; abundance: NA; CDR3aa: CASSPWQLAGTDTQYF; CDR3nt: TGTGCCAGCTCACCATGGCAACTAGCGGGCACAGATACGCAGTATTTT